These 25 T cell receptor beta chains share one sample of origin, sequenced in a study of response to subunit inactivated influenza vaccine. TCRdb called the RT-PCR reads again in MiXCR, with one record for every CDR3 protein. The sample records approximately 500,000 distinct CDR3 sequences, around 15% being singletons. The sample in question was PBMCs from blood, obtained 12 days after vaccination. Receptors originate from a man aged 50 to 60 who received an inactivated influenza vaccine.

The chain joins TRBV3-1 to TRBJ2-5; D unresolved. Germline CDR1 LGHDT, CDR2 YNNKEL (reference sequence). This CDR3 is built from 16 residues. V lost 0 bases and J 1 base, leaving 12 bases between the germline ends. The chain's CDR3 is CASSQDEYRSQETQYF. The CDR3 DNA is TGTGCCAGCAGCCAAGATGAGTACAGATCCCAAGAGACCCAGTACTTC.

This clonotype showed up many times. The V and J genes are TRBV28 and TRBJ1-2; no firm D call. From germline, CDR1 is MDHEN and CDR2 SYDVKM. Trimming shortened V by 3 bases and J by 8 bases, and 10 bases separated the two germline ends. The CDR3 has 12 amino acids. Here the CDR3 DNA reads TGTGCCAGCAGTTTCCCCCCGGGGGGCTACACCTTC. It yields the protein CASSFPPGGYTF.

This clonotype was counted a few times. V usage is TRBV10-3 and J usage is TRBJ1-1; weak D call: TRBD1 (5 bases). CDR3 size: 15 residues. Germline CDR1 and CDR2: ENHRY and SYGVKD. Trimming shortened V by 8 bases and J by 4 bases, and 20 bases separated the two germline ends. CDR3 protein: CAIREGFRATTEAFF. In DNA, the CDR3 is TGTGCCATCCGAGAGGGGTTTCGGGCGACCACTGAAGCTTTCTTT.

The table lists this clonotype with a few counts. CDR3 sequence (DNA): TGCAGTGCTAGAGAAAATCCGATCTACAATGAGCAGTTCTTC. This translates into CSARENPIYNEQFF. This chain joins TRBV20-1 and TRBJ2-1; D gene uncertain. Germline V gene sequence: CDR1 DFQATT, CDR2 SNEGSKA (reference sequence). The ends were cut back, 0 bases at V and 3 bases at J, with 9 bases in the middle. The CDR3 length is 14 residues.

This clonotype was observed a few times. The chain employs TRBV12-3 or TRBV12-4 and TRBJ2-6; 11 bases match TRBD2. Trimming at V came to 3 bases and at J to 2 bases, leaving 6 bases not matched to a gene. This CDR3 region has 18 residues. The CDR3 bases are TGTGCCAGCAGTTTTCTCGGGACTAGCGGCGCTGGGGCCAACGTCCTGACTTTC. Translation gives CASSFLGTSGAGANVLTF.

This clonotype was counted only a few times. V is TRBV4-3 and J is TRBJ2-5; 7 bases map to TRBD2. The V and J ends lost 0 bases and 4 bases, in that order; junction bases with no gene match: 11. The germline V gene has CDR1 LGHNA and CDR2 YSLEER. The CDR3 is 17 amino acids. The chain's CDR3 is CASSQDLGREYGETQYF. CDR3 DNA: TGCGCCAGCAGCCAAGATCTGGGGCGGGAGTATGGAGAGACCCAGTACTTC.

This clonotype was seen ten or more times. The chain is built from TRBV14 and TRBJ2-3, with D uncertain. Germline CDR1 is SGHDN and CDR2 is FVKESK. The CDR3 is made up of 13 amino acids. V was trimmed by 1 base and J by 11 bases, leaving 13 bases between them. The CDR3 DNA is TGTGCCAGCAGCCAAGCCCCTCCTTTCGGGCAGTATTTT. Translation: CASSQAPPFGQYF.

In this sample, this clonotype turned up a few times. V is TRBV11-2 and J is TRBJ2-1; possible D gene TRBD2, 5 bases. Germline V lookup: CDR1 SGHAT, CDR2 FQNNGV. The CDR3 consists of 18 residues. V gave up 2 bases and J gave up 6 bases, with 23 bases separating them. CDR3 nucleotides: TGTGCCAGCAGCTTATCTCCGGCGACCGGGGTGGAAGGCAATGAGCAGTTCTTC. Protein sequence: CASSLSPATGVEGNEQFF.

This clonotype was counted between two and nine times. The chain links TRBV5-1 to TRBJ2-2, with TRBD1 as a possible D gene (5 bases). Germline loops: CDR1 SGHRS, CDR2 YFSETQ. Trimming took off 0 bases at V and 1 base at J, with 13 bases between the two ends. The CDR3 contains 17 residues. The CDR3 loop reads CASSLGFVDKNTGELFF. The DNA of the CDR3 is TGCGCCAGCAGCTTGGGATTTGTGGACAAGAACACCGGGGAGCTGTTTTTT.

This clonotype has more than one count but fewer than ten. J is TRBJ1-2 and V is TRBV5-6, with D unclear. The germline V and J ends were trimmed by 2 bases and 6 bases, with 11 bases remaining between them. The CDR3 contains 13 residues. Germline lookup yields CDR1 SGHDT and CDR2 YYEEEE. The CDR3: CASSFGQQDGYTF. The CDR3 DNA reads as TGTGCCAGCAGCTTCGGGCAGCAAGATGGCTACACCTTC.

This clonotype has only a few counts. The V and J genes are TRBV27 and TRBJ1-2; D may be TRBD1 (5 bases). V lost 5 bases and J 8 bases, leaving 15 bases between the germline ends. CDR1 is MNHEY and CDR2 is SMNVEV in the germline V gene (reference sequence). The CDR3 has 13 residues. CDR3 in DNA: TGTGCCAGCAGTCCCGTCCAGGGTCTCGGCTACACCTTC. It specifies CASSPVQGLGYTF.

The V call is TRBV6-2 or TRBV6-3, the J call TRBJ2-1, with 9 bases matching TRBD2. J gave up 6 bases and V 10 bases, and 7 bases lay outside the gene matches. The CDR3 is 13 residues long. CDR1 is MNHEY and CDR2 is SVGEGT in the germline V gene. CDR3 nucleotides: TGTGCCACCGGGACTAGCTTAGGCAATGAGCAGTTCTTC. It translates to CATGTSLGNEQFF.

This clonotype turned up a few times. This chain uses TRBV21-1 with TRBJ1-1. TRBV21-1 is reported as a pseudogene. This CDR3 comprises 13 residues. CDR3 in amino acids: CASSKALTAEAFF. In DNA, the CDR3 is TGTGCCAGCAGCAAAGCGCTGACGGCTGAAGCTTTCTTT.

The V call is TRBV7-9, the J call TRBJ1-1; TRBD1 aligns across 9 bases. Germline CDR1 and CDR2: SEHNR and FQNEAQ (reference sequence). With V trimmed by 4 bases and J by 5 bases, 8 bases remained unmatched. There are 15 residues in the CDR3. The CDR3 nucleotides read TGTGCCAGCAGCTCATGGACAGGGGATGGTACTGAAGCTTTCTTT. Protein sequence: CASSSWTGDGTEAFF.

The gene calls are TRBV28 and TRBJ2-4; no clear D. V was trimmed by 3 bases and J by 0 bases, leaving 12 bases between them. This CDR3 spans 16 amino acids. Germline assignment: CDR1 MDHEN and CDR2 SYDVKM. The CDR3 nucleotides read TGTGCCAGCAGTTTTGGCCAGCTACTAGCCAAAAACATTCAGTACTTC. Translating gives CASSFGQLLAKNIQYF.

This clonotype has only a few counts. The chain couples TRBV2 to TRBJ1-5, with D possibly matching TRBD1 (6 bases). Germline CDR1 SNHLY, CDR2 FYNNEI. V gave up 3 bases and J gave up 0 bases, with 27 bases separating them. The length of the CDR3 is 21 residues. CDR3 sequence reads: CASSEEDSESLMAYSNQPQHF. The CDR3, as DNA: TGTGCCAGCAGTGAGGAGGACAGTGAGAGCCTTATGGCGTATAGCAATCAGCCCCAGCATTTT.

The genes are TRBV6-2 or TRBV6-3 and TRBJ2-3; weak D call: TRBD1 (6 bases). This CDR3 is 17 amino acids long. V was clipped by 1 base and J by 0 bases, with 14 bases between them. Per the germline V gene, CDR1 is MNHEY and CDR2 is SVGEGT. The CDR3 loop is CASSYFQGWTSTDTQYF. The CDR3, as DNA: TGTGCCAGCAGTTACTTCCAGGGGTGGACTAGCACAGATACGCAGTATTTT.

This clonotype was detected a few times. CDR3 nucleotides: TGTGCCAGCAGCTTAGCGGTAGCGGGAGGCCTCAATGAGCAGTTCTTC. Encoded protein: CASSLAVAGGLNEQFF. The chain carries TRBV7-6 and TRBJ2-1; 10 nucleotides match TRBD2. The CDR3 spans 16 residues. With 0 bases clipped from V and 6 bases from J, the junction kept 5 bases outside the gene matches. CDR1 is SGHVS, CDR2 FNYEAQ, per germline.

This clonotype was observed a handful of times. The chain is built from TRBV12-3 or TRBV12-4 and TRBJ2-1; tentative D call: TRBD2 (6 bases). Trimming removed 3 bases from V and 8 bases from J, with 11 bases in between. The length of the CDR3 is 13 residues. CDR3 amino acids: CASSFGGGDEQFF. The CDR3 DNA is TGTGCCAGCAGTTTCGGAGGAGGGGATGAGCAGTTCTTC.

Concerning this clonotype itself: This may be a read error, as it is one base from a much larger clone. This chain uses TRBV14 with TRBJ2-1; the match to TRBD2 covers 14 bases. CDR1 and CDR2 from the germline V gene are SGHDN and FVKESK. The CDR3 has 17 amino acids. After removal of 7 bases from V and 7 bases from J, the junction contained 12 bases not matched to a gene. CDR3 in DNA: TGTGCCAGCATCCCCCGACTAGCGGGAGGGCCGGGGAATGAGCAGTTCTTC. It yields the protein CASIPRLAGGPGNEQFF.

This clonotype has only a few counts. The chain carries TRBV4-1 and TRBJ1-1, with TRBD1 matching 11 bases. Germline values: CDR1 MGHRA, CDR2 YSYEKL. The CDR3 is 19 amino acids. V shed 1 base, J shed 4 bases, and the junction held 14 bases outside the gene matches. The CDR3 region is CASSQAIGDRGSWVTEAFF. In nucleotides, the CDR3 is TGCGCCAGCAGCCAAGCGATCGGGGACAGGGGGTCCTGGGTCACTGAAGCTTTCTTT.

This clonotype has more than one count but fewer than ten. The chain combines TRBV5-4 with TRBJ2-7; TRBD1 agrees at 8 bases. CDR1 is SGHNT, CDR2 YYREEE, per germline (reference sequence). V trimming: 5 bases; J trimming: 9 bases; junction bases outside the gene matches: 10. The CDR3 totals 13 residues. The CDR3 reads CASSSDRVPTQYF. The CDR3 bases are TGTGCCAGCAGTTCGGACAGGGTTCCGACGCAGTACTTC.

The CDR3, as DNA: TGCAGTGCTAGTGCCGGGACTAGCGGAGGGGGCAATGAGCAGTTCTTC. Amino acid sequence: CSASAGTSGGGNEQFF. V usage is TRBV20-1 and J usage is TRBJ2-1, with 11 bases that match TRBD2. After removal of 3 bases from V and 6 bases from J, the junction contained 10 bases not matched to a gene. The CDR3 covers 16 residues. The germline V gene encodes CDR1 DFQATT and CDR2 SNEGSKA (reference sequence).

The rearrangement links TRBV29-1 to TRBJ2-7, with 11 bases matching TRBD1. CDR1 is SQVTM, CDR2 ANQGSEA, per germline. CDR3 size: 16 residues. V gave up 4 bases and J gave up 2 bases; unmatched junction bases: 10. The CDR3 reads CSVVVGQGAPPYEQYF. DNA for the CDR3: TGCAGCGTTGTAGTAGGACAGGGGGCACCTCCCTACGAGCAGTACTTC.

This clonotype showed up just a few times. The chain uses TRBV7-2 and TRBJ2-7; D may be TRBD2 (6 bases). V shed 4 bases and J shed 7 bases, with 20 bases lying between them. The CDR3 has 15 residues. Germline lookup yields CDR1 SGHTA and CDR2 FQGNSA. CDR3 DNA: TGTGCCAGCAGCTCCTTTTCCGGGACTCAGACGGAGCAGTACTTC. Translation gives CASSSFSGTQTEQYF.